This TCR beta chain is drawn from a study of cytotoxic CD8 clonotypes in ibrutinib-treated CLL. In the study overall: After median around 5.5 years, roughly 14 stayed in remission, approximately 12 progressed; responses approximately 24 partial, 2 complete. Study results and limitations: Public clonotypes occurred uncommonly; on treatment, they contracted or remained stable. Sampling of sustained-remission and progressing patients occurred at differing times. Clonality went higher at ibrutinib response and then dropped back toward baseline at progression.

Generated by immunoSEQ multiplex PCR, the TCRdb table keeps only in-frame clones and is missing some. The sample lists tens of thousands of clones, more than 70% seen once, with less than 6.5% in the top ten. This CDR3 region has 16 residues. Germline loops: CDR1 MNHEY, CDR2 SMNVEV (reference sequence). Losses at the gene ends were 6 bases for V and 5 bases for J; bases not matched to a gene: 13. About this clone: Its antigen remains unidentified.

The chain carries TRBV27 and TRBJ1-2, with TRBD1 matching 9 bases. The sequence was collected from a human donor with chronic lymphocytic leukemia. This sample comprised PBMCs, obtained before ibrutinib treatment. CDR3 in amino acids: CASRGARQGVKYGYTF. The CDR3 DNA sequence: TGTGCCAGCAGGGGAGCTCGACAGGGGGTGAAGTATGGCTACACCTTC.